These 10 T cell receptor beta chains share one sample of origin, sequenced in a study of beta chain features in type 1 diabetes. The entirety of the isolated RNA underwent reverse transcription, so expressed TCRB transcripts were sequenced. Here immunoSEQ multiplex PCR was the method, and the copy in TCRdb shows in-frame clones only, minus some. The sample has 300,000 to 450,000 clones, roughly a fifth seen once. The sample comprised naive CD4+ T cells from blood. The origin of the receptors is a woman younger than 30 in good health.

V gene TRBV7-9 combines with J gene TRBJ2-3; TRBD2 is a possible D gene (7 bases). The V and J ends lost 8 bases and 2 bases respectively, with 11 bases between them. The CDR3 runs to 13 residues. The germline gives CDR1 SEHNR, CDR2 FQNEAQ (reference sequence). Here the CDR3 DNA reads TGTGCCAGCGGGCGGGGGCACACAGATACGCAGTATTTT. Its protein is CASGRGHTDTQYF.

There are many counts of this clone. The chain combines TRBV7-9 with TRBJ2-5, with D maybe TRBD1 (6 bases). Germline V gene sequence: CDR1 SEHNR, CDR2 FQNEAQ (reference sequence). V gave up 1 base and J gave up 4 bases, with 16 bases separating them. The CDR3 runs 16 residues. DNA of the CDR3: TGTGCCAGCAGCTTAGGCTCCCTCAGGGGTGGAGAGACCCAGTACTTC. Its translation is CASSLGSLRGGETQYF. The whole variable domain, filled in from reference TRBV7-9 and TRBJ2-5, reads DTGVSQNPRHKITKRGQNVTFRCDPISEHNRLYWYRQTLGQGPEFLTYFQNEAQLEKSRLLSDRFSAERPKGSFSTLEIQRTEQGDSAMYLCASSLGSLRGGETQYFGPGTRLLVL.

This clone showed up just a few times. The chain recombines TRBV6-1 with TRBJ2-4; D unresolved. V was pared by 3 bases and J by 7 bases, with 7 bases between. Germline CDR1 MNHNS, CDR2 SASEGT. The CDR3 runs to 12 residues. The CDR3 coding sequence is TGTGCCAGCAGTGAGCCTCAGAACATTCAGTACTTC. Residues: CASSEPQNIQYF.

This clone has only a few counts. The CDR3 loop reads CASSNMGLAKNIQYF. DNA for the CDR3: TGTGCCAGCAGCAACATGGGACTAGCCAAAAACATTCAGTACTTC. V gene TRBV4-2 combines with J gene TRBJ2-4; possible D gene TRBD2, 6 bases. This CDR3 is built from 15 residues. The V gene lost 5 bases and the J gene lost 0 bases, with 11 bases spanning the gap. Germline V gives CDR1 LGHNA, CDR2 YNFKEQ.

In its sample, this clone was seen a few times. The gene calls are TRBV6-6 and TRBJ1-6; the match to TRBD1 covers 7 bases. Per germline, CDR1 MNHNY and CDR2 SVGAGI (reference sequence). V was clipped by 5 bases and J by 7 bases; unmatched bases: 8. The CDR3 length is 15 residues. CDR3: CASSGRGLENSPLHF. In DNA form, the CDR3 reads TGTGCCAGCAGTGGCAGGGGGTTAGAGAATTCACCCCTCCACTTT.

This clone was counted a single time. This chain links TRBV18 with TRBJ2-1; a possible D gene is TRBD1 (5 bases). CDR1 and CDR2 (germline): KGHSH, LQKENI. CDR3 length: 13 amino acids. Trimming left V 0 bases short and J 8 bases short, with 8 bases between. CDR3 bases: TGTGCCAGCTCACCACCAGGGGTGGATGAGCAGTTCTTC. Translating it yields CASSPPGVDEQFF.

The V and J genes are TRBV30 and TRBJ2-5; 7 bases map to TRBD2. CDR3 length equals 13 residues. Germline values: CDR1 GTSNPN, CDR2 SVGIG (reference sequence). Germline trimming cut 5 bases from V and 5 bases from J; bases unmatched to any gene: 8. DNA for the CDR3: TGTGCCTGGGATGGGGGGGAATTGGAGACCCAGTACTTC. Translation: CAWDGGELETQYF.

This clone was observed a few times. The chain uses TRBV18 and TRBJ2-5, with D unresolved. Germline assignment: CDR1 KGHSH and CDR2 LQKENI. The CDR3 runs to 13 residues. V lost 1 base and J 4 bases, leaving 7 bases between the germline ends. The DNA of the CDR3 is TGTGCCAGCTCACCACGGTCGGGAGAGACCCAGTACTTC. Translation gives CASSPRSGETQYF.

The chain is built from TRBV4-1 and TRBJ1-2, with no clear D. There are 15 residues in the CDR3. Germline V gene data show CDR1 as MGHRA and CDR2 as YSYEKL. Trimming removed 1 base at V and 1 base at J, with 10 bases between. CDR3 nucleotide sequence: TGCGCCAGCAGCCAAGCTACAGCGGATAACTATGGCTACACCTTC. Encoded protein: CASSQATADNYGYTF.

The chain employs TRBV5-1 and TRBJ2-4, with a tentative D call TRBD1 (6 bases). This CDR3 has 15 residues. Germline V gene lookup returns CDR1 SGHRS and CDR2 YFSETQ. The V and J ends lost 0 bases and 5 bases respectively, with 12 bases between them. CDR3 residues: CASSLDGTSENIQYF. DNA of the CDR3: TGCGCCAGCAGCTTGGACGGGACATCAGAAAACATTCAGTACTTC.